The entry that follows covers one TCR beta chain sequence. Germline V lookup: CDR1 MGHDK, CDR2 SYGVNS. V gave up 1 base and J gave up 10 bases, with 10 bases separating them. The CDR3 has 13 amino acids. The authors drew 8.5 to 10 milliliters of peripheral blood from each donor. This entry is derived from a study of blood T cells in healthy people across ages. Through a sample-barcoded 5' primer and a J-beta primer mix, a second PCR was run for roughly 6 to 12 cycles. Template switching added a 12-random-nucleotide identifier to every cDNA molecule. Paired-end reads containing CDR3 totaled no fewer than 3 million for each sample. Each CDR3 protein is one row after TCRdb ran MiXCR on the 5' RACE reads. The repertoire holds fewer than 1.5 million distinct CDR3 sequences, around two fifths seen once, with 7.9% in the top ten.

The genes are TRBV25-1 and TRBJ1-4; D gene uncertain. Specimen: blood. This clonotype originated in a woman aged 18 to 35 in good health. In DNA, the CDR3 is TGTGCCAGCAGTGAATTGGGCGGCCTAAAACTGTTTTTT. Amino acids: CASSELGGLKLFF.